The 25 T cell receptor beta chains below were found in one sample sequenced in a study of blood T cell repertoires in COVID-19. Using immunoSEQ multiplex PCR, the repertoire was profiled, and TCRdb retains in-frame clones only, with some absent. This sample has fewer than 300,000 clones; more than 70% occur once, and the top ten carry roughly 3%. Sequenced: peripheral blood. The source is a woman younger than 35 with acute or convalescent COVID-19.

This chain connects TRBV7-2 to TRBJ2-3; TRBD2 matches 13 bases. The length of the CDR3 is 16 residues. Germline CDR1 reads SGHTA; CDR2 reads FQGNSA. V lost 5 bases to trimming and J lost 4 bases; unmatched junction nucleotides: 6. Here the CDR3 DNA reads TGTGCCAGCAGCCGGACTAGCGGGAGAGGTGCAGATACGCAGTATTTT. Translating gives CASSRTSGRGADTQYF.

V gene TRBV11-2 combines with J gene TRBJ1-4; 8 nucleotides line up with TRBD1. The germline V gene has CDR1 SGHAT and CDR2 FQNNGV. With 4 bases clipped from V and 8 bases from J, the junction kept 12 bases outside the gene matches. The CDR3 has 16 residues. For the CDR3, the DNA is TGTGCCAGCAGCTCGTTAAGACAGGGGAGGAGGGAAAAACTGTTTTTT. As protein: CASSSLRQGRREKLFF.

This chain uses TRBV9 with TRBJ1-1; the match to TRBD1 covers 8 bases. The V segment lost 5 bases and the J segment 6 bases; nucleotides outside the gene matches: 9. CDR3 size: 14 residues. Germline V CDR1 and CDR2: SGDLS, YYNGEE. Written as DNA, the CDR3 is TGTGCCAGCAGTCACGGACAGGGAGGGTCTGAAGCTTTCTTT. Amino acid sequence: CASSHGQGGSEAFF.

The V gene is TRBV18, the J gene TRBJ2-1; TRBD2 agrees at 8 bases. The germline CDR1 and CDR2 sequences are KGHSH and LQKENI. V lost 0 bases, J lost 0 bases, and 4 bases stayed unmatched. This CDR3 is built from 17 residues. CDR3 sequence: CASSPPSSGRSYNEQFF. In DNA form, the CDR3 reads TGTGCCAGCTCACCACCTTCTAGCGGGCGCTCCTACAATGAGCAGTTCTTC.

The CDR3 DNA reads as TGCGCCAGCAGTGAGTCCCCGGGAAACAATGGCTACACCTTC. It specifies CASSESPGNNGYTF. The chain employs TRBV10-1 and TRBJ1-2; D is ambiguous. Germline lookup yields CDR1 WNHNN and CDR2 SYGVQD (reference sequence). The CDR3 runs 14 residues. Trimming took off 0 bases at V and 6 bases at J, with 11 bases between the two ends.

The chain is built from TRBV9 and TRBJ2-5, with 7 positions matching TRBD2. This CDR3 is 11 amino acids long. Trimming removed 6 bases from V and 5 bases from J; junction bases left unmatched: 1. Germline V lookup: CDR1 SGDLS, CDR2 YYNGEE. The CDR3 nucleotides are TGTGCCAGCATCGGGGGGGAGACCCAGTACTTC. As protein: CASIGGETQYF.

This rearrangement joins TRBV11-2 to TRBJ1-2; D unclear. This CDR3 region has 14 residues. V was cut by 1 base and J by 0 bases, with 6 bases left in between. CDR1 and CDR2 from the germline V gene are SGHAT and FQNNGV. For the CDR3, the DNA is TGTGCCAGCAGCTTAGGGCAGGCTAACTATGGCTACACCTTC. It codes for CASSLGQANYGYTF.

The chain is built from TRBV5-6 and TRBJ1-1; possibly TRBD1 for D (6 bases). CDR1 is SGHDT, CDR2 YYEEEE, per germline. With 0 bases removed from V and 2 bases from J, the gap between germline ends came to 14 bases. This CDR3 spans 16 amino acids. The CDR3 DNA reads TGTGCCAGCAGCTTGGCCGGGTACAGGGATAACACTGAAGCTTTCTTT. Protein sequence: CASSLAGYRDNTEAFF.

CDR3: CASSHTDTSSYEQYF. The CDR3 region has the DNA TGTGCCAGCTCACACACGGACACCTCCTCCTACGAGCAGTACTTC. The chain is built from TRBV18 and TRBJ2-7; possibly TRBD1 for D (5 bases). The germline V and J ends were trimmed by 4 bases and 0 bases, with 13 bases remaining between them. The CDR3 contains 15 residues. Germline CDR1 is KGHSH and CDR2 is LQKENI.

This chain links TRBV7-3 with TRBJ2-3; no firm D call. Germline-derived CDR1 and CDR2 are SGHTA and FQGTGA. V was shortened by 1 base and J by 4 bases, with 9 bases between the two germline ends. The CDR3 has 14 residues. For the CDR3, the DNA is TGTGCCAGCAGCTTAAGGGCGACGGCAGATACGCAGTATTTT. Protein product: CASSLRATADTQYF.

This clone was recorded once. V and J are TRBV7-8 and TRBJ2-2; the match to TRBD1 covers 11 bases. The CDR3 extends over 14 amino acids. V shed 6 bases and J 7 bases; nucleotides not matched to a gene: 4. Germline V gives CDR1 SGHVS, CDR2 FQNEAQ. Here the CDR3 DNA reads TGTGCCAGCAGGGACAGGGGGCTAATCGGGGAGCTGTTTTTT. The encoded protein is CASRDRGLIGELFF. Based on the CDR3 plus reference TRBV7-8 and TRBJ2-2, the full variable domain is GAGVSQSPRYKVAKRGQDVALRCDPISGHVSLFWYQQALGQGPEFLTYFQNEAQLDKSGLPSDRFFAERPEGSVSTLKIQRTQQEDSAVYLCASRDRGLIGELFFGEGSRLTVL.

The rearrangement joins TRBV9 to TRBJ2-5, with TRBD2 identical over 8 bases. This CDR3 comprises 14 residues. The J segment lost 2 bases and the V segment lost 1 base, leaving 1 base of the junction unmatched. Germline CDR1 reads SGDLS; CDR2 reads YYNGEE. The CDR3 bases are TGTGCCAGCAGCGTACGGGGGGGACAAGAGACCCAGTACTTC. Protein product: CASSVRGGQETQYF.

The rearrangement uses TRBV3-1 (or the pseudogene TRBV3-2) and TRBJ1-5, with 9 bases aligning to TRBD1. Looked up from germline, CDR1 is LGHDT and CDR2 is YNNKEL (reference sequence). The V gene end was trimmed by 0 bases and the J gene end by 0 bases; junction bases not matched to a gene: 6. This CDR3 contains 18 residues. CDR3 DNA sequence: TGTGCCAGCAGCCAAGATGACAGGGGGAGGCCTAGCAATCAGCCCCAGCATTTT. Encoded protein: CASSQDDRGRPSNQPQHF.

The V call is TRBV3-1 (or the pseudogene TRBV3-2), the J call TRBJ2-5; 9 nucleotides agree with TRBD2. This CDR3 spans 16 amino acids. Germline V lookup: CDR1 LGHDT, CDR2 YNNKEL (reference sequence). The ends lost 2 bases at V and 5 bases at J; junction bases unmatched: 9. CDR3 sequence reads: CASSQPGTSWFETQYF. As DNA, the CDR3 is TGTGCCAGCAGCCAACCCGGGACTAGCTGGTTCGAGACCCAGTACTTC.

The chain uses TRBV13 and TRBJ2-7, with a possible D match to TRBD2 (6 bases). The CDR3 sequence is 14 residues long. Germline CDR1 and CDR2: PRHDT and FYEKMQ (reference sequence). V was shortened by 3 bases and J by 2 bases, with 11 bases between the two germline ends. The DNA of the CDR3 is TGTGCCAGCAGCTTTTTTGCTAGCGCCTACGAGCAGTACTTC. Its translation: CASSFFASAYEQYF. Complete variable domain (other parts from reference TRBV13 and TRBJ2-7): AAGVIQSPRHLIKEKRETATLKCYPIPRHDTVYWYQQGPGQDPQFLISFYEKMQSDKGSIPDRFSAQQFSDYHSELNMSSLELGDSALYFCASSFFASAYEQYFGPGTRLTVT.

The chain uses TRBV11-2 and TRBJ2-3; 8 bases match TRBD2. V was pared by 6 bases and J by 1 base, with 6 bases of the junction left unmatched. Germline-derived CDR1 and CDR2 are SGHAT and FQNNGV. The CDR3 covers 15 residues. In DNA form, the CDR3 reads TGTGCCAGCAGTGATAGCGGGGACGGCACAGATACGCAGTATTTT. Translating gives CASSDSGDGTDTQYF.

The chain combines TRBV5-1 with TRBJ2-7; TRBD1 agrees at 8 bases. The junction had 7 bases not matched to a gene; V was cut back by 0 bases and J by 5 bases. Germline assignment: CDR1 SGHRS and CDR2 YFSETQ. The length of the CDR3 is 15 residues. The CDR3 loop is CASSLADRGNDEQYF. The CDR3 DNA reads as TGCGCCAGCAGCTTGGCCGACAGGGGAAACGACGAGCAGTACTTC.

The chain joins TRBV7-9 to TRBJ2-1; the match to TRBD2 covers 7 bases. Germline assignment: CDR1 SEHNR and CDR2 FQNEAQ (reference sequence). The CDR3 has 16 residues. Trimming at V came to 5 bases and at J to 4 bases, leaving 11 bases not matched to a gene. The DNA of the CDR3 is TGTGCCAGCAGCCTAATGGTGGCTAGCGGATACAATGAGCAGTTCTTC. It is translated as CASSLMVASGYNEQFF.

V gene TRBV7-9 combines with J gene TRBJ1-1; TRBD1 might be the D (6 bases). Trimming stripped 5 bases from V and 6 bases from J, with 16 bases between. Germline-derived CDR1 and CDR2 are SEHNR and FQNEAQ (reference sequence). The CDR3 has 14 amino acids. In DNA form, the CDR3 reads TGTGCCAGCAGCCAACCCTTGGGGGCCGCTGAAGCTTTCTTT. Translating it yields CASSQPLGAAEAFF.

The chain uses TRBV6-6 and TRBJ2-1; 13 bases match TRBD2. The CDR3 sequence is 14 residues long. Germline V gene sequence: CDR1 MNHNY, CDR2 SVGAGI (reference sequence). V lost 10 bases, J lost 4 bases, and 4 bases stayed unmatched. Here the CDR3 reads CATQTSGRYNEQFF. The CDR3 DNA is TGTGCCACCCAGACTAGCGGGAGGTACAATGAGCAGTTCTTC.

The CDR3 region is CASSPPSNTEAFF. The CDR3 DNA reads TGTGCCAGCAGTCCCCCCTCGAACACTGAAGCTTTCTTT. This chain joins TRBV25-1 and TRBJ1-1; D remains unclear. The CDR3 has 13 amino acids. Germline V gives CDR1 MGHDK, CDR2 SYGVNS. V lost 5 bases to trimming and J lost 1 base, with 8 bases between them.

Remarks on this clone: At one boundary the junction diverges from the germline segment, which might be a read error. The CDR3 DNA reads TGTGCTAGCAGCTTACTTGGTAACTTGAAAGAGACCCAGTACTTC. It is translated as CASSLLGNLKETQYF. The J gene is TRBJ2-5, the V gene TRBV7-7; D is ambiguous. The germline V gene has CDR1 SSHAT and CDR2 FNYEAQ (reference sequence). CDR3 length: 15 amino acids.

In its sample, this clone was seen once. This chain joins TRBV3-1 (or the pseudogene TRBV3-2) and TRBJ2-5, with 9 positions matching TRBD2. V lost 6 bases to trimming and J lost 5 bases; unmatched junction nucleotides: 16. Germline V gene lookup returns CDR1 LGHDT and CDR2 YNNKEL (reference sequence). The CDR3 has 17 residues. The CDR3 loop reads CASRSIGGRAVGETQYF. The DNA for the CDR3 is TGTGCCAGCAGAAGCATCGGCGGGAGGGCCGTCGGGGAGACCCAGTACTTC.

Points on this clone: At one boundary the junction diverges from the germline segment, which might be a read error. The chain couples TRBV20-1 to TRBJ1-4, with unresolved D. In germline, CDR1 is DFQATT, CDR2 SNEGSKA (reference sequence). This CDR3 has 11 residues. The CDR3 DNA sequence: TGCAGTGCGAGAGAGCGAGAAAAACTGTTTTTT. Its protein is CSAREREKLFF.

The CDR3 sequence: CASSQARERRGIESSYEQYF. The DNA for the CDR3 is TGCGCCAGCAGCCAGGCACGGGAAAGGCGGGGCATCGAAAGCTCCTACGAGCAGTACTTC. This chain connects TRBV4-3 to TRBJ2-7, with D possibly matching TRBD2 (6 bases). The CDR3 loop spans 20 amino acids. CDR1 and CDR2 from the germline V gene are LGHNA and YSLEER. Trimming removed 3 bases at V and 0 bases at J, with 27 bases between.